The rows below give T cell receptor beta chains drawn from one sample of a study of T cells in Graves' hyperthyroidism and ophthalmopathy. Via MiXCR, TCRdb re-called the multiplex PCR reads, giving one row per CDR3 protein. Of fewer than 450,000 distinct CDR3 sequences in the sample, roughly 15% are singletons; the top ten hold roughly 19%. Source material: blood. The receptors shown here come from a woman in her sixties or seventies with Graves' ophthalmopathy. The CDR3 runs from the conserved cysteine through the conserved F or W. The D gene is left open where the match is weak. Clone size is not always given. Where it is, it says once, few, many or a class for expanded clones.

d_gene,j_gene,abundance,v_gene,len,CDR3nt,CDR3aa
TRBD2,TRBJ2-7,few,TRBV2,15,TGTGCCAGCAGTGAAGGCTGGGGGGGATCCTACGAGCAGTACTTC,CASSEGWGGSYEQYF
TRBD1,TRBJ2-6,many,TRBV10-3,19,TGTGCCATCAGCGTCGTTTGGGACAGTGCCAGCTCTGGGGCCAACGTCCTGACTTTC,CAISVVWDSASSGANVLTF
TRBD1,TRBJ1-3,few,TRBV12-5,18,TGTGCTAGTGGTTTGGTACTATGGGACAGGCCGAAAGGAAACACCATATATTTT,CASGLVLWDRPKGNTIYF
-,TRBJ1-5,-,TRBV2,14,TGTGCCAGCAGTGAAAACCAGGCTAATCAGCCCCAGCATTTT,CASSENQANQPQHF
TRBD2,TRBJ2-1,-,TRBV19,15,TGTGCCAGTAGTTGGGGACTAGCGGGAGGGAATGAGCAGTTCTTC,CASSWGLAGGNEQFF
TRBD2,TRBJ2-7,few,TRBV28,13,TGTGCCACCCAGGGGCGGGAGGGCCTCGAGCAGTACTTC,CATQGREGLEQYF
-,TRBJ1-2,few,TRBV28,14,TGTGCCAGCATCACGAGTCCGGGGAACTATGGCTACACCTTC,CASITSPGNYGYTF
-,TRBJ2-1,many,TRBV28,17,TGTGCCAGCAGTCGGCCGGGGAACCCGCCACTGAACAATGAGCAGTTCTTC,CASSRPGNPPLNNEQFF
TRBD2,TRBJ2-7,many,TRBV2,18,TGTGCCAGCAGTGAAGCGGTAGGACTAGCGGTGAGCTCCTACGAGCAGTACTTC,CASSEAVGLAVSSYEQYF
TRBD2,TRBJ2-1,-,TRBV5-4,16,TGTGCCAGCAGCCCACGAACTAGCGGCTCCTACAATGAGCAGTTCTTC,CASSPRTSGSYNEQFF
-,TRBJ2-3,many,TRBV28,14,TGTGCCAGCAGCCCCGCAGGCGGTGGAGATACGCAGTATTTT,CASSPAGGGDTQYF
TRBD1,TRBJ2-7,many,TRBV7-9,15,TGTGCCAGCAGCCGTGCTGAAGACAGGGTCTACGAGCAGTACTTC,CASSRAEDRVYEQYF
TRBD1,TRBJ1-6,-,TRBV6-5,15,TGTGCCAGCAGTTACTCGGGCAGGGGGCATTCACCCCTCCACTTT,CASSYSGRGHSPLHF
-,TRBJ1-3,many,TRBV30,14,TGTGCCTGGAGGCTAACAGCGACTGGAAACACCATATATTTT,CAWRLTATGNTIYF
-,TRBJ2-2,many,TRBV6-1,15,TGTGCCAGCAGTGAAGTCACCGTCGGGTCCGGGGAGCTGTTTTTT,CASSEVTVGSGELFF
-,TRBJ1-5,many,TRBV6-1,17,TGTGCCAGCAGTGCCTTGTCGGGCGTCTCACTCGGGCAGCCCCAGCATTTT,CASSALSGVSLGQPQHF
TRBD2,TRBJ2-5,few,TRBV2,14,TGTGCCAGCAGCGATCACTGGGGGGGAGAGACCCAGTACTTC,CASSDHWGGETQYF
TRBD2,TRBJ2-1,many,TRBV12-3/TRBV12-4,14,TGTGCCAGCAGTAATAGCGGGCAACACAATGAGCAGTTCTTC,CASSNSGQHNEQFF
TRBD2,TRBJ2-7,many,TRBV6-1,16,TGTGCCAGCAGTGAATTTCGTGCCGGGGGGAACTACGAGCAGTACTTC,CASSEFRAGGNYEQYF
-,TRBJ2-5,few,TRBV28,16,TGTGCCAGCAGTTTGGTCTATCCGGGGGATCAAGAGACCCAGTACTTC,CASSLVYPGDQETQYF
-,TRBJ2-2,many,TRBV19,12,TGTGCCAGCAGCTCCCGGACCGGGGAGCTGTTTTTT,CASSSRTGELFF
TRBD2,TRBJ2-1,-,TRBV24-1,18,TGTGCCACCAGTGATTCTCAACGTAGGACTAGCGGAGGTAATGAGCAGTTCTTC,CATSDSQRRTSGGNEQFF
-,TRBJ2-7,many,TRBV18,13,TGTGCCAGCTCAGAAGACAGGCTGTACGAGCAGTACTTC,CASSEDRLYEQYF
TRBD1,TRBJ2-7,many,TRBV12-3/TRBV12-4,14,TGTGCCAGCAGTCGACAGGGGGGCCCCTACGAGCAGTACTTC,CASSRQGGPYEQYF
TRBD1,TRBJ2-3,many,TRBV6-1,16,TGTGCCAGCAGTGAAGCCGGGACAGGGGGCGCAGATACGCAGTATTTT,CASSEAGTGGADTQYF
TRBD1,TRBJ1-2,many,TRBV12-3/TRBV12-4,13,TGTGCCAGCAGTGGGGACAGGGGGCTAGGCTACACCTTC,CASSGDRGLGYTF
-,TRBJ1-6,-,TRBV12-3/TRBV12-4,13,TGTGCCAGCAGGTCTCCGGGACTCGCCACCCTCCACTTT,CASRSPGLATLHF
-,TRBJ2-5,many,TRBV5-5,16,TGTGCCAGCAGCACGCCGGGGGGAGGGGGCCAAGAGACCCAGTACTTC,CASSTPGGGGQETQYF
-,TRBJ2-5,-,TRBV5-1,13,TGCGCCACTGGACCGGGGACCGAAGAGACCCAGTACTTC,CATGPGTEETQYF